In its sample, the clone carrying this TCR beta chain was seen many times. Its antigen is not identified. The sample is drawn from a study of Graves' ophthalmopathy and Graves' hyperthyroidism. Across the study: No treatment had been given when peripheral blood was collected at initial diagnosis.

Exclusion criteria comprised other autoimmune diseases, uncontrolled infections, pregnancy or lactation in patients. General study points: Blood contained most expanded thyroid clonotypes exceeding 0.001 frequency.

CDR3 length: 14 residues. Per the germline V gene, CDR1 is ENHRY and CDR2 is SYGVKD. V was pared by 2 bases and J by 7 bases, with 7 bases of the junction left unmatched. RNA transcripts served as template for amplifying TCR beta CDR3 sequences. First-round RT-PCR relied on HTBI primers, and a second-round multiplex PCR came next. TCRdb fed the multiplex PCR reads into MiXCR, producing one record per CDR3 protein. The table includes 450,000 or so distinct CDR3 sequences, around 14% detected once. This TCR was sampled from a woman between 25 and 40 years old with Graves' ophthalmopathy. The chain joins TRBV10-3 to TRBJ1-2; 7 positions match TRBD1. Sequencing was performed on blood. The CDR3 region has the DNA TGTGCCATCAGTGAGCGACAGGGCCGGGCTGGCTACACCTTC. Encoded protein: CAISERQGRAGYTF.